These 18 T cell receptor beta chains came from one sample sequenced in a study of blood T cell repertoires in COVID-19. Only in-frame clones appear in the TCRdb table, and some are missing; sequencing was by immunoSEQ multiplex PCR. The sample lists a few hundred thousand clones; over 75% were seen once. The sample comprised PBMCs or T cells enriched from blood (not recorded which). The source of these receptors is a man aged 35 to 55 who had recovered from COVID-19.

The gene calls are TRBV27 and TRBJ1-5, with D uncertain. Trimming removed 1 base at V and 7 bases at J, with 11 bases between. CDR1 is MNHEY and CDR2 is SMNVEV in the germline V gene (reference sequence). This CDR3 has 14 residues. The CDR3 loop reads CASSLLGVLQPQHF. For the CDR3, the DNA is TGTGCCAGCAGTTTATTGGGAGTCTTGCAGCCCCAGCATTTT.

The CDR3 DNA reads as TGTGCCACCAGTGATATAAGCGGGAGGAGAAATGAGCAGTTCTTC. Residues: CATSDISGRRNEQFF. V and J are TRBV24-1 and TRBJ2-1; 9 bases align to TRBD2. Trimming at V came to 3 bases and at J to 7 bases, leaving 6 bases not matched to a gene. In germline, CDR1 is KGHDR, CDR2 SFDVKD. The CDR3 has 15 amino acids.

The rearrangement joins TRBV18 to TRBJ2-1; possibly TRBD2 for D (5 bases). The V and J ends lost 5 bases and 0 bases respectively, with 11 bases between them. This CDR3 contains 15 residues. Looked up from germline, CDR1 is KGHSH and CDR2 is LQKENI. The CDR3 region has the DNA TGTGCCAGCTCATCCGTTGGGAGCTCCTACAATGAGCAGTTCTTC. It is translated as CASSSVGSSYNEQFF. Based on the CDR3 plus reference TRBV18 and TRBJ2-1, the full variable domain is NAGVMQNPRHLVRRRGQEARLRCSPMKGHSHVYWYRQLPEEGLKFMVYLQKENIIDESGMPKERFSAEFPKEGPSILRIQQVVRGDSAAYFCASSSVGSSYNEQFFGPGTRLTVL.

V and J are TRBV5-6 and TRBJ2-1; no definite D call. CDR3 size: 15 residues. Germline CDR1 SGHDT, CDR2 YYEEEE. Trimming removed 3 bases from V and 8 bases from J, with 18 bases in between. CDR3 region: CASSSGRRPLDEQFF. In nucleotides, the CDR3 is TGTGCCAGCAGCTCGGGTCGTCGCCCTTTGGATGAGCAGTTCTTC.

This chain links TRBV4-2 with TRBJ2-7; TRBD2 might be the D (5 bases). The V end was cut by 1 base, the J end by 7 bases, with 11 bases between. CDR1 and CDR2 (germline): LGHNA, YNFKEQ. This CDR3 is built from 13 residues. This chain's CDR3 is CASSQGELREQYF. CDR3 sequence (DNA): TGTGCCAGCAGCCAAGGGGAGCTTAGGGAGCAGTACTTC.

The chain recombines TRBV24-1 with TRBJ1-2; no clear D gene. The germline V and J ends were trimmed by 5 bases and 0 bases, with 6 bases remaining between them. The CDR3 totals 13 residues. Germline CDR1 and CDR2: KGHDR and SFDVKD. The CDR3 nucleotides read TGTGCCACCAGTGGGGCAGCTAACTATGGCTACACCTTC. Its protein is CATSGAANYGYTF.

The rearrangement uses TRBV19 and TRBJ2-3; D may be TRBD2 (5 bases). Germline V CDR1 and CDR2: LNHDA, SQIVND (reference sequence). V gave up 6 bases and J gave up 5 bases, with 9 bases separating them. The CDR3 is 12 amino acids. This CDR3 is CASRLGGDTQYF. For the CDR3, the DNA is TGTGCCAGTAGACTCGGAGGAGATACGCAGTATTTT.

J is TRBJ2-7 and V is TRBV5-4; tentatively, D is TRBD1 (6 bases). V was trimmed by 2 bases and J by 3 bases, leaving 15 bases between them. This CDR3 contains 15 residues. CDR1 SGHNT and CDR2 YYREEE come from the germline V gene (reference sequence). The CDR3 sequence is CASSFPGDKIYEQYF. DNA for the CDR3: TGTGCCAGCAGCTTCCCAGGGGACAAAATCTACGAGCAGTACTTC.

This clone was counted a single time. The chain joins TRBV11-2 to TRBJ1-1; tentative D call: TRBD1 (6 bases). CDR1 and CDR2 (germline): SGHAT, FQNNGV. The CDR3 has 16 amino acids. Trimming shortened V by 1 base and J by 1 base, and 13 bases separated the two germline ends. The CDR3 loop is CASSLGSLGQNTEAFF. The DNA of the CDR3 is TGTGCCAGCAGCTTAGGGTCCTTGGGACAGAACACTGAAGCTTTCTTT.

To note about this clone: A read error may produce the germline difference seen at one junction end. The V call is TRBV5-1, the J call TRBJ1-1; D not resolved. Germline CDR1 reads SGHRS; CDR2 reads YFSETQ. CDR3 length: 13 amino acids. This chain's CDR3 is CASNLDWNTEAFF. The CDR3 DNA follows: TGCGCCAGCAACTTGGACTGGAACACTGAAGCTTTCTTT.

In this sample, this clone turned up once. CDR3 nucleotide sequence: TGCGCCAGCAGGCAGGGCTCTAATTCACCCCTCCACTTT. Protein: CASRQGSNSPLHF. The chain combines TRBV5-1 with TRBJ1-6, with TRBD1 as a possible D gene (5 bases). The ends were cut back, 5 bases at V and 6 bases at J, with 9 bases in the middle. The germline gives CDR1 SGHRS, CDR2 YFSETQ. This CDR3 contains 13 residues.

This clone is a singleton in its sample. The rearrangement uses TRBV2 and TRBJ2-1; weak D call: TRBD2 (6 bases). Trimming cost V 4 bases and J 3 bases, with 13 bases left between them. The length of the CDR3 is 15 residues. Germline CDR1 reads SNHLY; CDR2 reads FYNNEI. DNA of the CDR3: TGTGCCAGCAGTGGCGGCGGGATAGTCTACAATGAGCAGTTCTTC. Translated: CASSGGGIVYNEQFF.

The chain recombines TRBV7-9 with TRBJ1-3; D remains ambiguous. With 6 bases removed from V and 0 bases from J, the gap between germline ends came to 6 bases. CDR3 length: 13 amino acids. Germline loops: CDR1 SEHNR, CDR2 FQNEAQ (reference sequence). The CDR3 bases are TGTGCCAGCAGGGACTACTCTGGAAACACCATATATTTT. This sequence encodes CASRDYSGNTIYF.

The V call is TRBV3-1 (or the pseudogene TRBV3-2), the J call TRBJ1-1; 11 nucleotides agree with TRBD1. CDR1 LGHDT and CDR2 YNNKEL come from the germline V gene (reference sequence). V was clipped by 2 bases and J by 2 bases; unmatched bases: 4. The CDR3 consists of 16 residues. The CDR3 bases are TGTGCCAGCAGCCAAAGACGGACAGGGGGCAACACTGAAGCTTTCTTT. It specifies CASSQRRTGGNTEAFF.

CDR3 nucleotides: TGTGCCAGTAGTGGTGCAGGGGGCGCGTATGGCTACACCTTC. This sequence encodes CASSGAGGAYGYTF. The V and J genes are TRBV19 and TRBJ1-2; 8 bases line up with TRBD1. Germline values: CDR1 LNHDA, CDR2 SQIVND (reference sequence). CDR3 size: 14 residues. The V and J ends lost 5 bases and 5 bases, in that order; junction bases with no gene match: 7.

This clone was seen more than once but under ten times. The CDR3, as DNA: TGTGCCACCAGCAGAGAGGGCGACCCGATTTCTGGAAACACCATATATTTT. Translating gives CATSREGDPISGNTIYF. The chain employs TRBV15 and TRBJ1-3; D remains unclear. The CDR3 covers 17 residues. CDR1 is LNHNV and CDR2 is YYDKDF in the germline V gene (reference sequence). V was cut by 0 bases and J by 1 base, with 13 bases left in between.

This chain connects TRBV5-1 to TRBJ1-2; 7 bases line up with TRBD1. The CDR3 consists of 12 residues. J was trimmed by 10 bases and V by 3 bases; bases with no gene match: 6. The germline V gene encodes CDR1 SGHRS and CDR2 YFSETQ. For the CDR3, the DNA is TGCGCCAGCAGCTGGGGGACAGAGTACTACACCTTC. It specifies CASSWGTEYYTF. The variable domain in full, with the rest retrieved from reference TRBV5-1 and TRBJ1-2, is KAGVTQTPRYLIKTRGQQVTLSCSPISGHRSVSWYQQTPGQGLQFLFEYFSETQRNKGNFPGRFSGRQFSNSRSEMNVSTLELGDSALYLCASSWGTEYYTFGSGTRLTVV.

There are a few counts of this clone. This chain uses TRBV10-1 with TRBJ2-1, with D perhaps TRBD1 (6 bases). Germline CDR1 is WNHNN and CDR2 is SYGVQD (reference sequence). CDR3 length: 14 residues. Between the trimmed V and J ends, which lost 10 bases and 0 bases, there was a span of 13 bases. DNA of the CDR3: TGCGCCATAAGATGGGACACCTCCTACAATGAGCAGTTCTTC. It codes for CAIRWDTSYNEQFF.